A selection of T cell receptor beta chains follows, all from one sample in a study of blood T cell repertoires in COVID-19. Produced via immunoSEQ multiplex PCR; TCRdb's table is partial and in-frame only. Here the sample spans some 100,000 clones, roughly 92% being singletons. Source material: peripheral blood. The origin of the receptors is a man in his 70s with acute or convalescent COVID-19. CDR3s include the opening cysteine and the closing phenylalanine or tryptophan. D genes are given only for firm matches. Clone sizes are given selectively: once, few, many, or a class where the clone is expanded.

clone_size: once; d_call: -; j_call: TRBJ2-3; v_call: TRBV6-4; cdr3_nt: TGTGCCAGCAGTGACTCGGGAAGGGGTACGCAGTATTTT; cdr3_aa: CASSDSGRGTQYF
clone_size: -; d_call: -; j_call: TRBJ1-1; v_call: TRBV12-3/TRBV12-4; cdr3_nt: TGTGCTTCTCAGGGGCAGAGGAACACTGAAGCTTTCTTT; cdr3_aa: CASQGQRNTEAFF
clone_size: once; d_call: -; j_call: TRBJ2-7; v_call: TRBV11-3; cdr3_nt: TGTGCCAGCAGCTTAGATCACGGGGACTACGAGCAGTACTTC; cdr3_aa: CASSLDHGDYEQYF
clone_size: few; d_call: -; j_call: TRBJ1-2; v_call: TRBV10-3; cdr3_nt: TGTGCCATCAGCTTCGGACAGTTTAACTATGGCTACACCTTC; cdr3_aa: CAISFGQFNYGYTF
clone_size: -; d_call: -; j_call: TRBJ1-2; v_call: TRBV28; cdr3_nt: TGTGCCAGCAGTTTTCATGACTATGGCTACACCTTC; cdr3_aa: CASSFHDYGYTF
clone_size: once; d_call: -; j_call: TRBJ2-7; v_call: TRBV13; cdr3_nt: TGTGCCAGCAGCTTAGGCAGGGGAGACGAGCAGTACTTC; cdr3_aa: CASSLGRGDEQYF
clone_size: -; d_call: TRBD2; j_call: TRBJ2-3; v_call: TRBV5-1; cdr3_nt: TGCGCCAGCAGCTGGAGGGACTACCGCACAGATACGCAGTATTTT; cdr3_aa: CASSWRDYRTDTQYF
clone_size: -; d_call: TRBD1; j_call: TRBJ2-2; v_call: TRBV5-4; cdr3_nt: TGTGCCAGCAGCTCAGGGGGCGCCGGAGGCGGGGAGCTGTTTTTT; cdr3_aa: CASSSGGAGGGELFF
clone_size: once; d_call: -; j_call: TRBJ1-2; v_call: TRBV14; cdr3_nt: TGTGCCAGCAGCCAAGATACAGTCTATGGCTACACCTTC; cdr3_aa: CASSQDTVYGYTF
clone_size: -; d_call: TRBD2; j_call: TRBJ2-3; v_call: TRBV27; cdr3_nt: TGTGCCAGCAGTAGTTTGACTAGCGGGAAGGAAGATACGCAGTATTTT; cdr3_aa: CASSSLTSGKEDTQYF
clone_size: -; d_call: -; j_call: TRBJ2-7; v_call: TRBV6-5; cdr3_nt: TGTGCCAGCAGGGGCCTCTCACAAGGAACCTACGAGCAGTACTTC; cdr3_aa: CASRGLSQGTYEQYF
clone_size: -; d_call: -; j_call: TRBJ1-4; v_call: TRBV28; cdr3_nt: TGTGCCAGCAAGAACAGGGTTAGTGAAAAACTGTTTTTT; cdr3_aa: CASKNRVSEKLFF
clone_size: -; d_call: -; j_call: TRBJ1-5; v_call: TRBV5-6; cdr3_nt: TGTGCCAGCAGCTTGAGCCACCCTTATAGCAATCAGCCCCAGCATTTT; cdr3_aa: CASSLSHPYSNQPQHF
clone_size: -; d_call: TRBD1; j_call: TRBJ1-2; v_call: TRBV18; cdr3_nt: TGTGCCAGCTCACCACGATCGACAGGGGGGAATAACTATGGCTACACCTTC; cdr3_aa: CASSPRSTGGNNYGYTF
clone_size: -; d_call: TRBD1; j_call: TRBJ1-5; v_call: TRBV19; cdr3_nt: TGTGCCAGTAGTACTCCTCCTGGGACAGGACCAAATCAGCCCCAGCATTTT; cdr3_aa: CASSTPPGTGPNQPQHF
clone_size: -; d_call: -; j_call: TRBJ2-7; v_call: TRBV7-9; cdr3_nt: TGTGCCAGCAGCTTAACGGACAACGAGCAGTACTTC; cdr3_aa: CASSLTDNEQYF
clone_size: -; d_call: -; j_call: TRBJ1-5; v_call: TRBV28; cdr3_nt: TGTGCCAGCAGTTTTAAAAGGGGAGGGTATCAGCCCCAGCATTTT; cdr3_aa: CASSFKRGGYQPQHF
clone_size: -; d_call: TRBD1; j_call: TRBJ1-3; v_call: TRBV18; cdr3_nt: TGTGCCAGCTCAATTGACAGGGTCACCATATATTTT; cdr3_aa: CASSIDRVTIYF
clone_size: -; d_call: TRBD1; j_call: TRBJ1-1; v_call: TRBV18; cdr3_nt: TGTGCCAGCTATCAGGGGGGGAACACTGAAGCTTTCTTT; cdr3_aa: CASYQGGNTEAFF
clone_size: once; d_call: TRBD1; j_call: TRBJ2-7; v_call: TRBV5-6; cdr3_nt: TGTGCCAGCAGCTACCGGGACAGGGGTTTGTACGAGCAGTACTTC; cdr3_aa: CASSYRDRGLYEQYF